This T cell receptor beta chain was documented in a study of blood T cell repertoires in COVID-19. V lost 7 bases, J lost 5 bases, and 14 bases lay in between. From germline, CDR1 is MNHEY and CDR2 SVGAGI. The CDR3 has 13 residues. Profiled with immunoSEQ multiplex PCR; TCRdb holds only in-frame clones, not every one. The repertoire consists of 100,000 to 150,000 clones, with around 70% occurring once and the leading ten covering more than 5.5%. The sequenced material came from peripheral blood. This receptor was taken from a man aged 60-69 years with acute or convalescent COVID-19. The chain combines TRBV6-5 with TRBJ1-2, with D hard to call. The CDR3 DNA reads TGTGCCAGCATTCTAACGGGGAGGTATGGCTACACCTTC. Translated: CASILTGRYGYTF.